This T cell receptor (beta chain) comes out of a study of cytomegalovirus exposure and HLA in healthy donors (dated 2017 in TCRdb). At the level of the whole study: An earlier analysis of 587 of the donors reported 250 to 300 Gb of sequence data and 95 million to 120 million unique TCR beta sequences obtained from 180 million or so T cells. In a later analysis, previously published TCR beta repertoires from 550 to 750 donors were re-analyzed and high-resolution HLA genotyping was added so that TCR occurrence patterns could be studied. An earlier analysis of some 600 of the donors applied high-throughput TCR beta sequencing to assess whether each TCR beta V gene segment acted as functional or pseudogenic. Besides the first cohort of about 730 subjects, a separate validation cohort made up of 120 different subjects was used. Among the approximately 400 genotyped donors, around 81% belonged to the genetic ancestry cluster associated with self-reported Caucasian donors. An early release that covered around 590 HLA-typed donors contained approximately 320 gigabases of sequencing data and tens of millions of unique TCR sequences. Every discovery cohort repertoire had been produced on one sequencing platform. Alongside the repertoire data, information on donor age, sex, ethnicity and CMV serostatus was compiled. Genome-wide SNP genotypes for about three fifths of the roughly 670 donors were used in a later genetic analysis, which treated that subset as a discovery cohort. Roughly five DR-DQ haplotypes were handled as single units for association and clustering because linkage in the cohort was strong. The later analysis used no new phenotypic data to find candidate immune exposures, relying instead on TCR beta sequences and their occurrence across donors. The study profiled the T cell repertoires of about 640 subjects by immunosequencing and related them to cytomegalovirus serostatus. The number of donors typed differed by locus, with about 629-630 for A, B, C, DRB1 and DQB1, roughly 520 for DQA1, 600 to 610 for DPA1, and 450 to 480 for DPB1. The study combined high-throughput TCR immunosequencing, statistical association of individual TCRs with disease status, and machine learning to predict cytomegalovirus infection status. The study was designed to test whether signatures of past pathogen exposure could be identified by cataloging public T cell receptors. Both class I and class II loci were covered by HLA typing, at four-digit resolution. Among around 400 genotyped donors of the cohort, an average of around 250,000 unique TCR beta nucleotide sequences was sequenced per donor, of which about 18% were non-productive.

Broader findings and caveats from the paper: Because counts were too low, roughly 16 rarely observed V segments, including chromosome 9 orphons, were excluded from the earlier analysis of some 540 of the donors. Sequencing depth was assumed to be roughly uniform across donors in the presence/absence analyses, though that assumption may not hold. In an earlier analysis of 587 of the donors, most TCR beta V segments appeared in productive rearrangements about 87% or about 30% of the time, broadly matching IMGT annotations. For the cohort, immune exposure information was limited to CMV serostatus. In vitro tests confirmed that three of the cytomegalovirus-associated TCR beta chains recognize cytomegalovirus antigens. Only TCR beta chains were sequenced in this cohort, and the absence of alpha or paired-chain data limited detectable features. The sequencing pipeline was judged likely to have produced a cluster of highly shared sequence variants as a technical artifact. A further reported finding was that TCR beta sequences accurately predicted the HLA-A and HLA-B alleles for most subjects in the first cohort. A later genetic analysis reported fewer N-insertions in productive TCRs among donors in an Asian-associated ancestry cluster than the roughly 720-donor mean. Linkage disequilibrium might explain the correlated functional status among segregating V segments, but an unknown experimental factor could not be ruled out. In a later analysis, HLA-associated TCR beta chains showed more clonal expansion and lower generation probabilities than non-associated chains that were equally common. The study listed 150 to 200 TCR beta chains as associated with cytomegalovirus. Across donors, most TCR sequences were observed very rarely, whereas some public TCRs were present in many individuals. A later genetic analysis associated a missense DCLRE1C variant with V-gene and J-gene trimming of TCR beta chains, and an independent cohort replicated the association. Some IMGT-functional V segments, including TRBV6-2 and TRBV6-3, could not be told apart with the 87-base-pair reads, so those segments were excluded. According to the authors, the approach could potentially be generalized to other disease states and immunological phenotypes. A later analysis found that most CMV-associated TCR beta chains appeared HLA-restricted, with HLA associations seemingly driven largely by CMV exposure. When HLA alleles, especially DR and DQ, strongly co-occurred, attributing TCR associations to individual alleles was difficult. In both the original and validation cohorts, the classifier was reported to diagnose cytomegalovirus status with high specificity and sensitivity. In a later analysis, TCR association rates were found to vary across HLA loci, with the most associated TCRs seen for DRB1 alleles and the fewest for HLA-C alleles. Because some donors lacked HLA typing at each locus, the association tests relied only on the typed subset. Several of the top co-occurrence clusters appeared to be linked to parvovirus B19, influenza, CMV and Epstein-Barr virus, according to a later analysis. In a later analysis, around 17,000 TCR beta sequences were associated with specific HLA alleles at a false discovery rate of 0.05.

The cohort comprised some 680 healthy bone marrow donors. Cohort members were all nominally healthy when sampled, although unrecorded immune exposures were likely present. The donor was CMV seropositive and belonged to the group of 250 to 300 seropositive cohort members. Each donor provided a peripheral blood sample, and peripheral blood mononuclear cells were used for TCR beta sequencing. Genomic DNA extraction from the blood cell samples was performed with the Qiagen DNeasy Blood Extraction Kit. V was cut back by 7 bases and J by 2 bases, leaving a gap of 15 bases between them. CDR1 and CDR2 are drawn from the germline V gene (reference sequence): MNHNY, SVGAGI. The CDR3, cysteine through phenylalanine, is 15 amino acids long. Only the CDR3 region is kept as DNA, spanning 45 bases read in frame from base 1. Receptor amplification or capture employed the immunoSEQ multiplex PCR assay. A mixture of 60 forward primers for TCR Vbeta segments and 13 reverse primers for TCR Jbeta segments was used in the multiplex PCR. A multiplex PCR assay on genomic DNA amplified the CDR3 region of rearranged TCR beta genes. The Illumina HiSeq System was used to sequence the amplified TCR beta libraries as 87-base-pair reads. Processing in the source paper ran as follows. In a later analysis, some 80 million unique TCR beta chains were counted across the 650 to 700 repertoires, and around 10 million of these chains were shared by at least two donors. Raw reads were error-corrected and collapsed into unique sequences with a nearest-neighbor algorithm that merged closely related sequences to remove PCR and sequencing errors. CDR3 sequences were aligned to IMGT reference sequences to assign V, D and J gene segments. For a sequence to be retained, a match of at least six nucleotides was required to both a V gene segment and a J gene segment. A rearrangement was called productive if the CDR3 had no stop codons and remained in frame with V and J, and every other rearrangement was called non-productive. CDR3 was defined according to IMGT convention as the region running from the second conserved V-encoded cysteine to the conserved J-encoded phenylalanine. The earlier analysis of 550 to 650 of the donors excluded any sequence lacking an unambiguous match to a single V gene segment. In an earlier analysis of approximately 590 of the donors, V segments were called functional above 56.7% productive rearrangements and were called segregating when the between-donor standard deviation exceeded 5%. To diagnose cytomegalovirus status from the catalog of TCR beta chain sequences, a statistical classification framework was built. In a later analysis, V and J genes were assigned by comparing TCR nucleotide sequences against IMGT/GENE-DB human TR gene sequences. The TCRdist pipeline was used in a later analysis to assign CDR3 sequences and most-parsimonious VDJ recombination scenarios. In a later analysis, each TCR beta chain was defined by its CDR3 amino acid sequence together with its V-gene family, and reads lacking a unique V-gene family were excluded. A later analysis removed 592 highly shared, low-generation-probability nucleotide sequences to deal with suspected cross-contamination and a sequencing artifact. In a later analysis, a clonal expansion index for each public chain was calculated from normalized within-repertoire ranks of inferred template counts. In a later analysis, generation probabilities were computed using a VDJ recombination model fitted to out-of-frame rearrangements, and the results were checked against IGoR. A later analysis scored TCR-TCR, TCR-HLA and TCR-CMV co-occurrence with hypergeometric tests, applying a repertoire-size bias correction to TCR pairs. To estimate false discovery rates, a later analysis permuted the HLA or CMV assignments 20 times. A later analysis grouped co-occurring TCRs with DBSCAN, adding TCRdist sequence similarity when clustering within HLA-allele-positive subsets. Repertoires with fewer than 30,000 or more than 120,000 public chains, plus five repertoires with anomalous nucleotide sharing, were excluded from co-occurrence clustering. The table was pulled from immuneACCESS by TCRdb, which kept in-frame rearrangements only. Such tables lose some clones; where checked, under half of the loss comes from unresolved V genes, and the rest has no known cause. V and J calls and clone size are given by that table; D and trimming were obtained from the DNA. The sample data list over 150,000 clones, and around 63% of these were observed just once. The leading ten clones occupy 3.5% to 5.5% of the sample.

As regards this clone: The antigen it recognizes is unknown. Base qualities are not at hand, and no much larger clone is one base apart.

Material: PBMCs. The source of this sequence is a woman younger than 30 in good health and CMV-seropositive. This receptor chain uses TRBV6-6 and TRBJ1-5; no confident D gene assignment can be made. The nucleotides read TGTGCCAGCACCGAGTGGTGGTCTCGCAATCAGCCCCAGCATTTT. Translated, this gives CASTEWWSRNQPQHF.